This passage covers 22 T cell receptor beta chains from one sample sequenced in a study of cytomegalovirus exposure and HLA in healthy donors. With 60 Vbeta and 13 Jbeta primers, the PCR was carried out. Sequenced by immunoSEQ multiplex PCR; TCRdb stores in-frame clones only, minus some. The profile shows 130,000 to 150,000 clones, 60% to 85% of them singletons. What was sequenced was PBMCs. The receptors originated from a man between 18 and 35 years old in good health and CMV-seronegative.

This sequence joins TRBV5-3 and TRBJ2-7; 12 bases match TRBD2. TRBV5-3 is classed as an ORF, of uncertain function. The CDR3 spans 17 residues. V trimming: 0 bases; J trimming: 4 bases; junction bases outside the gene matches: 8. The CDR3 spells CARSLEVWGLAGYEQYF. For the CDR3, the DNA is TGTGCCAGAAGCTTGGAGGTCTGGGGACTAGCGGGTTACGAGCAGTACTTC.

CDR3 bases: TGTGCCAGTAGTATATATCTAGACTCCTACGAGCAGTACTTC. Translating it yields CASSIYLDSYEQYF. This chain joins TRBV19 and TRBJ2-7; no clear D gene. From germline, CDR1 is LNHDA and CDR2 SQIVND (reference sequence). The length of the CDR3 is 14 residues. With 2 bases removed from V and 0 bases from J, the gap between germline ends came to 8 bases.

This chain uses TRBV5-1 with TRBJ2-1, with D possibly matching TRBD1 (5 bases). This CDR3 contains 15 residues. Per germline, CDR1 SGHRS and CDR2 YFSETQ. V gave up 4 bases and J gave up 8 bases, with 19 bases separating them. CDR3 sequence (DNA): TGCGCCAGCAGCCTCCCAAGGGGAAACCGCGATGAGCAGTTCTTC. Translating it yields CASSLPRGNRDEQFF.

V gene TRBV2 combines with J gene TRBJ1-1, with 9 bases fitting TRBD1. The CDR3 covers 16 residues. The germline V gene has CDR1 SNHLY and CDR2 FYNNEI. V gave up 3 bases and J gave up 3 bases; unmatched junction bases: 8. The CDR3 region is CASSDKLGQGHTEAFF. CDR3 nucleotide sequence: TGTGCCAGCAGTGACAAACTGGGACAGGGACACACTGAAGCTTTCTTT.

J is TRBJ2-7 and V is TRBV28; D might be TRBD2 (6 bases). CDR3 length equals 17 residues. Deletions cut 6 bases from V and 6 bases from J, with 27 bases between. The germline V gene encodes CDR1 MDHEN and CDR2 SYDVKM. Written as DNA, the CDR3 is TGTGCCAGCAGGTTTTCAGCTGGGAGCGGTGGGACTGGCGAGCAGTACTTC. Protein product: CASRFSAGSGGTGEQYF. Using reference TRBV28 and TRBJ2-7 for the parts outside the CDR3, the full variable domain is DVKVTQSSRYLVKRTGEKVFLECVQDMDHENMFWYRQDPGLGLRLIYFSYDVKMKEKGDIPEGYSVSREKKERFSLILESASTNQTSMYLCASRFSAGSGGTGEQYFGPGTRLTVT.

The J gene is TRBJ2-3, the V gene TRBV7-6; 14 positions agree with TRBD2. J lost 2 bases, V lost 5 bases, and 15 bases had no gene match. The CDR3 extends over 20 amino acids. From germline, CDR1 is SGHVS and CDR2 FNYEAQ. The CDR3 DNA is TGTGCCAGCAGCCGACTCTACGGGACTAGCGGGGGCCCCTCCACAGATACGCAGTATTTT. Translated, it gives CASSRLYGTSGGPSTDTQYF.

The sample holds a few counts of this clone. J is TRBJ2-5 and V is TRBV18; 8 nucleotides match TRBD1. Trimming at V came to 6 bases and at J to 5 bases, leaving 14 bases not matched to a gene. CDR3 size: 16 residues. Germline V gene sequence: CDR1 KGHSH, CDR2 LQKENI. The CDR3 sequence: CASSAGQGIVGETQYF. The CDR3 DNA follows: TGTGCCAGCTCGGCAGGACAGGGTATCGTGGGGGAGACCCAGTACTTC.

This sequence joins TRBV7-3 and TRBJ2-1; 16 bases match TRBD2. Germline loops: CDR1 SGHTA, CDR2 FQGTGA. Germline trimming cut 4 bases from V and 2 bases from J; bases unmatched to any gene: 8. The CDR3 loop spans 19 amino acids. The CDR3 reads CASSSPGLAGGLTYNEQFF. The CDR3 coding sequence is TGTGCCAGCAGCTCGCCGGGACTAGCGGGGGGGCTCACCTACAATGAGCAGTTCTTC.

The V and J genes are TRBV7-2 and TRBJ1-5; 11 nucleotides agree with TRBD1. Germline CDR1 and CDR2: SGHTA and FQGNSA. This CDR3 comprises 16 residues. V was clipped by 4 bases and J by 7 bases; unmatched bases: 9. For the CDR3, the DNA is TGTGCCAGCAGCTCAGGACAGGGGGCGTTTAGACAGCCCCAGCATTTT. It codes for CASSSGQGAFRQPQHF.

The chain joins TRBV7-6 to TRBJ2-1, with a tentative D call TRBD2 (6 bases). This CDR3 is 15 amino acids long. Trimming removed 0 bases from V and 3 bases from J, with 9 bases in between. CDR1 is SGHVS, CDR2 FNYEAQ, per germline. The CDR3 reads CASSLAGGNYNEQFF. The CDR3 coding sequence is TGTGCCAGCAGCTTAGCGGGGGGAAACTACAATGAGCAGTTCTTC.

CDR3 coding DNA: TGCGCCAGCAGCTCCGGGCCCAAGCGGGGGGCATTACGAGATATCAATGAGCAGTTCTTC. Translating it yields CASSSGPKRGALRDINEQFF. The V gene is TRBV4-1, the J gene TRBJ2-1, with TRBD2 matching 9 bases. Germline V CDR1 and CDR2: MGHRA, YSYEKL. The J segment lost 6 bases and the V segment lost 5 bases, leaving 23 bases of the junction unmatched. This CDR3 contains 20 residues.

The rearrangement links TRBV7-9 to TRBJ2-2, with 8 bases identical to TRBD1. Looked up from germline, CDR1 is SEHNR and CDR2 is FQNEAQ (reference sequence). This CDR3 is built from 15 residues. J gave up 5 bases and V 0 bases, and 2 bases lay outside the gene matches. CDR3 residues: CASSLATGVTGELFF. CDR3 in DNA: TGTGCCAGCAGCTTAGCGACAGGGGTGACCGGGGAGCTGTTTTTT.

This rearrangement joins TRBV9 to TRBJ1-4, with D unclear. The CDR3 is 15 amino acids. CDR1 is SGDLS and CDR2 is YYNGEE in the germline V gene. The V gene lost 2 bases and the J gene lost 8 bases, with 16 bases spanning the gap. CDR3 nucleotide sequence: TGTGCCAGCAGCGTGGCTCCCACGGCCGGGGAAAAACTGTTTTTT. It yields the protein CASSVAPTAGEKLFF.

The genes are TRBV19 and TRBJ1-1, with D possibly TRBD1 on 6 matching bases. The CDR3 has 12 residues. Germline V gene data show CDR1 as LNHDA and CDR2 as SQIVND (reference sequence). The V gene lost 6 bases and the J gene lost 8 bases, with 13 bases spanning the gap. CDR3 in amino acids: CASSPDSHEAFF. CDR3 bases: TGTGCCAGTAGCCCGGACAGTCACGAAGCTTTCTTT.

This clone occurred a few times. V and J are TRBV10-3 and TRBJ2-4; D is perhaps TRBD1 (6 bases). The germline V and J ends were trimmed by 8 bases and 0 bases, with 29 bases remaining between them. The CDR3 has 20 amino acids. CDR1 and CDR2 from the germline V gene are ENHRY and SYGVKD. Here the CDR3 reads CAIRHTTGRNPTLAKNIQYF. As DNA, the CDR3 is TGTGCCATCCGTCATACGACAGGAAGAAATCCAACGCTAGCCAAAAACATTCAGTACTTC.

This chain uses TRBV10-3 with TRBJ2-6; D remains unclear. Germline loops: CDR1 ENHRY, CDR2 SYGVKD. V lost 9 bases to trimming and J lost 0 bases, with 9 bases between them. The CDR3 sequence is 14 residues long. CDR3 region: CAIAGYSGANVLTF. The CDR3 coding sequence is TGTGCCATAGCAGGTTACTCTGGGGCCAACGTCCTGACTTTC.

This clone was detected a few times. The chain employs TRBV29-1 and TRBJ2-1; 7 bases fit TRBD2. Germline trimming cut 7 bases from V and 4 bases from J; bases unmatched to any gene: 13. The CDR3 covers 15 residues. Germline CDR1 and CDR2: SQVTM and ANQGSEA. CDR3 sequence: CSGTPWREKYNEQFF. The CDR3 DNA reads as TGCAGCGGAACCCCCTGGCGGGAGAAGTACAATGAGCAGTTCTTC.

The rearrangement joins TRBV27 to TRBJ2-7; no firm D call. The germline gives CDR1 MNHEY, CDR2 SMNVEV (reference sequence). CDR3 length: 14 residues. V was shortened by 0 bases and J by 3 bases, with 9 bases between the two germline ends. The CDR3 bases are TGTGCCAGCAGTTTATCGGGCACCTTCTACGAGCAGTACTTC. Its translation is CASSLSGTFYEQYF.

V gene TRBV2 combines with J gene TRBJ2-7; TRBD1 aligns across 7 bases. The length of the CDR3 is 14 residues. V was clipped by 7 bases and J by 2 bases; unmatched bases: 8. Germline V CDR1 and CDR2: SNHLY, FYNNEI. Here the CDR3 DNA reads TGTGCCAGCATGGTCGGACAGGCAGCCTACGAGCAGTACTTC. It specifies CASMVGQAAYEQYF.

This chain uses TRBV11-2 with TRBJ1-6; 7 positions match TRBD1. The germline gives CDR1 SGHAT, CDR2 FQNNGV. V dropped 4 bases and J dropped 6; count of bases not matched to a gene: 6. The CDR3 has 15 residues. For the CDR3, the DNA is TGTGCCAGCAGCTCCCTGACAGGGATTAATTCACCCCTCCACTTT. Translation gives CASSSLTGINSPLHF.

This rearrangement joins TRBV2 to TRBJ1-1; D gene unclear. The V gene's germline CDR1 is SNHLY and CDR2 FYNNEI. The CDR3 loop spans 12 amino acids. With 6 bases removed from V and 4 bases from J, the gap between germline ends came to 9 bases. The CDR3 sequence: CASSARGTEAFF. CDR3 sequence (DNA): TGTGCCAGCAGCGCGCGGGGCACTGAAGCTTTCTTT.

The chain is built from TRBV27 and TRBJ1-4, with D hard to call. V lost 3 bases to trimming and J lost 4 bases, with 3 bases between them. Germline-derived CDR1 and CDR2 are MNHEY and SMNVEV (reference sequence). This CDR3 region has 12 residues. The CDR3 loop reads CASSFINEKLFF. The CDR3 DNA is TGTGCCAGCAGTTTCATTAATGAAAAACTGTTTTTT.